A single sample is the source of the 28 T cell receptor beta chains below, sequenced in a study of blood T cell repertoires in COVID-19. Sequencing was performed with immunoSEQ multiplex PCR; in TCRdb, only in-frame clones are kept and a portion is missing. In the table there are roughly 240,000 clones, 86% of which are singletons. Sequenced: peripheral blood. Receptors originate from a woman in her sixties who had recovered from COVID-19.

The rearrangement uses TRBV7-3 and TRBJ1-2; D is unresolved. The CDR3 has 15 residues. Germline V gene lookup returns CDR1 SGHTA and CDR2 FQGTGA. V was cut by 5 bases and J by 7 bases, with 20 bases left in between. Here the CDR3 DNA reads TGTGCCAGCAGCGCCCCGGAGAGGCCGGGTATTGGCTACACCTTC. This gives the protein CASSAPERPGIGYTF.

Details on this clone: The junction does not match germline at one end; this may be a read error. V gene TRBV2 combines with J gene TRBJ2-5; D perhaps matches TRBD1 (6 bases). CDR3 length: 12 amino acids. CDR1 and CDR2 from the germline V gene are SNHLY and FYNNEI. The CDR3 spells CTIDRRQESQYF. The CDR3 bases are TGTACAATCGACAGGCGGCAAGAGTCCCAGTACTTC.

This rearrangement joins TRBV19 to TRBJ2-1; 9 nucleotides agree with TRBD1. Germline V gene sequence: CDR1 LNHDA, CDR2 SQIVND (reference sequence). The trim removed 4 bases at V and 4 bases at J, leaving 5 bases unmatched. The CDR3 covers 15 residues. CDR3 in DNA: TGTGCCAGTAGTACCCCGGGACAGGGTTACAATGAGCAGTTCTTC. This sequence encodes CASSTPGQGYNEQFF.

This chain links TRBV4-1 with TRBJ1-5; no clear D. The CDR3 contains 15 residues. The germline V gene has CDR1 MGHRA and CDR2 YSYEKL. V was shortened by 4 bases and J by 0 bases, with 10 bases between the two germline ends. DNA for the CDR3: TGCGCCAGCAGCCTTCACAGTTATAGCAATCAGCCCCAGCATTTT. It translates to CASSLHSYSNQPQHF.

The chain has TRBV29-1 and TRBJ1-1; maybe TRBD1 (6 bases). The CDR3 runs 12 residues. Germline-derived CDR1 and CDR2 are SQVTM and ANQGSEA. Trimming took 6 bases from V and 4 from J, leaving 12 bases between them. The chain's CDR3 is CSVTGLGTEAFF. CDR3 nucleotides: TGCAGCGTCACAGGGTTAGGCACTGAAGCTTTCTTT.

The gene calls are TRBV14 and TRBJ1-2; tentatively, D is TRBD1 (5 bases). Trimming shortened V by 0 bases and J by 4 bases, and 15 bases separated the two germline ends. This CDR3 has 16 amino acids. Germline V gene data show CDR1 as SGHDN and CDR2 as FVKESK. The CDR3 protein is CASSQDLKGLGYGYTF. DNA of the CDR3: TGTGCCAGCAGCCAAGATTTGAAGGGGCTGGGCTATGGCTACACCTTC.

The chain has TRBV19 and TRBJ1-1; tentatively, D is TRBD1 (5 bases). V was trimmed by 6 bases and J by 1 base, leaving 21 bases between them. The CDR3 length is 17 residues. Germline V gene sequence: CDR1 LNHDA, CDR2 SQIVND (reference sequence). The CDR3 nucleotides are TGTGCCAGTAGGCGGGACCGACGGTTACTGGCGAACACTGAAGCTTTCTTT. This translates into CASRRDRRLLANTEAFF.

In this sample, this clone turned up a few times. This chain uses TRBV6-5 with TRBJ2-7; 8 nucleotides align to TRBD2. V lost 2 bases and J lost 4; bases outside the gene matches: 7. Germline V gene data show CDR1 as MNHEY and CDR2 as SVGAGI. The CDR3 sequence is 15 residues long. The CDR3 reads CASSYASGTSYEQYF. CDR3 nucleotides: TGTGCCAGCAGTTACGCCTCCGGGACTAGTTACGAGCAGTACTTC.

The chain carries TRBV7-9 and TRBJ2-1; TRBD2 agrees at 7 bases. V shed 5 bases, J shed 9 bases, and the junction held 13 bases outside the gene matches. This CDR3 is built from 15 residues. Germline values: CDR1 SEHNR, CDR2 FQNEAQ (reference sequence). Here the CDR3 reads CASSHASGGESEQFF. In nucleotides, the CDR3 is TGTGCCAGCAGCCACGCGTCGGGGGGAGAGAGTGAGCAGTTCTTC.

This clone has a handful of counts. Here the CDR3 DNA reads TGTGCCAGCAGCCAGTCTCTGAGGGGGCCCCCGAGGACCGGGGAGCTGTTTTTT. Translation gives CASSQSLRGPPRTGELFF. The chain combines TRBV3-1 (or the pseudogene TRBV3-2) with TRBJ2-2; 7 bases match TRBD1. This CDR3 is 18 amino acids long. After removal of 3 bases from V and 5 bases from J, the junction contained 15 bases not matched to a gene. Germline assignment: CDR1 LGHDT and CDR2 YNNKEL (reference sequence).

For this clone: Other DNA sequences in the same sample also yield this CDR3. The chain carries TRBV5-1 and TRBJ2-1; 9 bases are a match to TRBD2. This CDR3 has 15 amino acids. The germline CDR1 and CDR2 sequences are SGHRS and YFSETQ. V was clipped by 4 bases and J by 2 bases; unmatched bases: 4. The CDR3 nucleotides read TGCGCCAGCAGCCCGGAGCGGGGGGCCTACAATGAGCAGTTCTTC. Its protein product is CASSPERGAYNEQFF.

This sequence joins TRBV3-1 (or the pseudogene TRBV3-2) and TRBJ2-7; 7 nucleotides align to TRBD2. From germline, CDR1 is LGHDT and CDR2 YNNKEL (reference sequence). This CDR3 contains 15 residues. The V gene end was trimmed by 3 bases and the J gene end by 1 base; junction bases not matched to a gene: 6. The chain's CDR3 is CASSHGGGFSYEQYF. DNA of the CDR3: TGTGCCAGCAGCCATGGCGGGGGATTTTCCTACGAGCAGTACTTC.

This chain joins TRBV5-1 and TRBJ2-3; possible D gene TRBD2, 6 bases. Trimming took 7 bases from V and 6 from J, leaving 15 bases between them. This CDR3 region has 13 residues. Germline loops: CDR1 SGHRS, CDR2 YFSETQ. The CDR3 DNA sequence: TGCGCCAGCGCTGATGCGGGGCCCGATACGCAGTATTTT. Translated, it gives CASADAGPDTQYF.

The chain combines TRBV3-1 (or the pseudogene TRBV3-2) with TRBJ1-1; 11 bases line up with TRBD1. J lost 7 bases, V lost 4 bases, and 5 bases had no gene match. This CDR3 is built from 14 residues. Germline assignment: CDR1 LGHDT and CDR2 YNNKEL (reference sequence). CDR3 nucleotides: TGTGCCAGCAGCCCCCGGACAGGGGGCAGTGAAGCTTTCTTT. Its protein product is CASSPRTGGSEAFF.

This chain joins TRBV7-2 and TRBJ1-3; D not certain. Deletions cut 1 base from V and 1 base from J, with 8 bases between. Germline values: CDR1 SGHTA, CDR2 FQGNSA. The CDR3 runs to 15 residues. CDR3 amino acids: CASSLVASSGNTIYF. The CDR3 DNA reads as TGTGCCAGCAGCTTAGTGGCAAGTTCTGGAAACACCATATATTTT.

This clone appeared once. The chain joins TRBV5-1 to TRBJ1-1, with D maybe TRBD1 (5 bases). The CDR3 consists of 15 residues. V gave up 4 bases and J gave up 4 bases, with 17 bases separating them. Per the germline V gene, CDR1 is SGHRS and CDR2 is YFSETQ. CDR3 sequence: CASSREAGQTTEAFF. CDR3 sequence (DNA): TGCGCCAGCAGCCGCGAAGCAGGGCAAACCACTGAAGCTTTCTTT.

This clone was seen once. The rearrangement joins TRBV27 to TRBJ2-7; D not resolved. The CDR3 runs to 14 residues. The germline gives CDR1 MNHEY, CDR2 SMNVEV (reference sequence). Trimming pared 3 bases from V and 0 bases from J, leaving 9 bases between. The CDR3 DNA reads TGTGCCAGCAGTTTTCGCACAAGCTCCTACGAGCAGTACTTC. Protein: CASSFRTSSYEQYF.

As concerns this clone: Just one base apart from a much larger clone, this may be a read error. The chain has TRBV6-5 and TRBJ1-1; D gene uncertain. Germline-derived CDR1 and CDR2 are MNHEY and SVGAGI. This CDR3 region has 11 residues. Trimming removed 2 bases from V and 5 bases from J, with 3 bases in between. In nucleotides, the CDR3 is TGTGCCAGCAGTTACCAGACTGAAGCTTTCTTT. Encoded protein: CASSYQTEAFF.

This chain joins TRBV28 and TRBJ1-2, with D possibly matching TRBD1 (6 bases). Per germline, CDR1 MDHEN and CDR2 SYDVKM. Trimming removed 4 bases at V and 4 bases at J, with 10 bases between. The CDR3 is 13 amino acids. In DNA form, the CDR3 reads TGTGCCAGCAGTTCGACAGGTACCTATGGCTACACCTTC. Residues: CASSSTGTYGYTF.

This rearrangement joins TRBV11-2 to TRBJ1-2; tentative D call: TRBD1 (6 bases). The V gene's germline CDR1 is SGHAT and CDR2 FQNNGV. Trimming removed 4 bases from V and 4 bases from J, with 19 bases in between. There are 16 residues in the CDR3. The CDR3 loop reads CASSSTYRVTGYGYTF. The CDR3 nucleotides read TGTGCCAGCAGCTCCACATACAGGGTCACTGGCTATGGCTACACCTTC. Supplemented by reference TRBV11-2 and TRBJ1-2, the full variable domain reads EAGVAQSPRYKIIEKRQSVAFWCNPISGHATLYWYQQILGQGPKLLIQFQNNGVVDDSQLPKDRFSAERLKGVDSTLKIQPAKLEDSAVYLCASSSTYRVTGYGYTFGSGTRLTVV.

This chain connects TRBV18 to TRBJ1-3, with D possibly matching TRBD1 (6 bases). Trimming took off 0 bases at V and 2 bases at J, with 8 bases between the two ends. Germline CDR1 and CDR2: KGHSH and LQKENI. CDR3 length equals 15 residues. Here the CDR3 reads CASSPPTGPGNTIYF. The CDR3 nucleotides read TGTGCCAGCTCACCACCGACAGGCCCTGGAAACACCATATATTTT.

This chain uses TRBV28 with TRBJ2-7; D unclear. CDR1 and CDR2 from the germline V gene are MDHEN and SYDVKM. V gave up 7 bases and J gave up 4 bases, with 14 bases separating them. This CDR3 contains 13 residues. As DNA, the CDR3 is TGTGCCAGCACCGTCCGAGCACCTTACGAGCAGTACTTC. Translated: CASTVRAPYEQYF.

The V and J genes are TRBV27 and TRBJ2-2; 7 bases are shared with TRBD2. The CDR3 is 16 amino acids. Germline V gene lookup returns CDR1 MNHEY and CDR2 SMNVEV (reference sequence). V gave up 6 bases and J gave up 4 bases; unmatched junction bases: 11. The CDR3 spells CASSLSGEGITGELFF. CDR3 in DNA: TGTGCCAGCAGCCTCAGCGGGGAAGGCATCACCGGGGAGCTGTTTTTT.

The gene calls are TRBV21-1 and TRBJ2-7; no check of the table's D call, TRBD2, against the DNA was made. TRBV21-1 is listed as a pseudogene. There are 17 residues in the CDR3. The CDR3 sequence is CASSNNQGGITPYEQYF. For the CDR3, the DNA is TGTGCCAGCAGCAACAACCAAGGAGGAATAACCCCCTACGAGCAGTACTTC.

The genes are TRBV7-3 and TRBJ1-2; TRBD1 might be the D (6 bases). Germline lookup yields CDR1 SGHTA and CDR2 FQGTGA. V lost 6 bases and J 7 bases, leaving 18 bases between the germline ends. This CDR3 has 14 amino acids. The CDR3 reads CASSNPGGQGGYTF. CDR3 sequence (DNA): TGTGCCAGCAGTAACCCGGGGGGCCAGGGTGGCTACACCTTC.

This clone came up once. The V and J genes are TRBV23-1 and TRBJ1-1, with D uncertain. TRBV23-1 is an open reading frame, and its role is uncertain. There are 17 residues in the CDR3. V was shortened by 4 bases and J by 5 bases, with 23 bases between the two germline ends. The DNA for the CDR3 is TGCGCCAGCAGTCGAGAAGAGAAATACTGTAATTATACTGAAGCTTTCTTT. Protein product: CASSREEKYCNYTEAFF.

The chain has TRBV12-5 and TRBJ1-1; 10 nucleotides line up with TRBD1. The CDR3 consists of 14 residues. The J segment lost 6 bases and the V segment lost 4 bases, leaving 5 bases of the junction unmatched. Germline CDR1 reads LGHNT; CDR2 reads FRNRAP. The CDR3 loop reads CASGWDRGRAEAFF. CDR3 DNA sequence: TGTGCTAGTGGTTGGGACAGGGGTAGAGCTGAAGCTTTCTTT.

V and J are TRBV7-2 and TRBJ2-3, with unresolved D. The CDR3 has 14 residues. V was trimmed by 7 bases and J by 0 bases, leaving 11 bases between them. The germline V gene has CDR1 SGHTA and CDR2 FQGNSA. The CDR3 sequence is CASKASGSTDTQYF. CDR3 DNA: TGTGCCAGCAAAGCTTCCGGGAGCACAGATACGCAGTATTTT.